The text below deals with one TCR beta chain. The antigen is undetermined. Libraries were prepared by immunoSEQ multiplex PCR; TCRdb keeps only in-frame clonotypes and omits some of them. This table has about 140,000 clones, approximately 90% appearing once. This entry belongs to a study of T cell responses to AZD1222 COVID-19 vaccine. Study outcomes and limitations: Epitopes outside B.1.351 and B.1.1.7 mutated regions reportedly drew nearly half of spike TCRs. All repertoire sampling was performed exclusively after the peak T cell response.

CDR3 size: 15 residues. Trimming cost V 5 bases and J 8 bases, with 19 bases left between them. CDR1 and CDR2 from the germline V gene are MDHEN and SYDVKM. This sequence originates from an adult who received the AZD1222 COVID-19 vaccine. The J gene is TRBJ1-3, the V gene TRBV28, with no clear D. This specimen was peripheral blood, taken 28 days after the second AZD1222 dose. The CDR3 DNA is TGTGCCAGCAGTACCGAGGGTTACCGGCGGGACACCATATATTTT. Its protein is CASSTEGYRRDTIYF. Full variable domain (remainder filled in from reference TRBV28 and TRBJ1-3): DVKVTQSSRYLVKRTGEKVFLECVQDMDHENMFWYRQDPGLGLRLIYFSYDVKMKEKGDIPEGYSVSREKKERFSLILESASTNQTSMYLCASSTEGYRRDTIYFGEGSWLTVV.